This entry concerns a single T cell receptor beta chain. The sample comes from a study of control samples from healthy donors and cancer patients. The germline gives CDR1 SGHNT, CDR2 YYREEE (reference sequence). The CDR3 has 14 amino acids. Trimming left V 2 bases short and J 2 bases short, with 10 bases between. Clones were sequenced by immunoSEQ multiplex PCR, and TCRdb holds only the in-frame ones, with some missing. The data contain 150,000 or so clones, approximately 96% of them singletons. This TCR came from a middle-aged woman in good health. The sequenced sample consisted of blood. The chain joins TRBV5-4 to TRBJ1-1; unclear D gene. The CDR3, as DNA: TGTGCCAGCAGCTTCCCGGCCAGCAACACTGAAGCTTTCTTT. Residues: CASSFPASNTEAFF.